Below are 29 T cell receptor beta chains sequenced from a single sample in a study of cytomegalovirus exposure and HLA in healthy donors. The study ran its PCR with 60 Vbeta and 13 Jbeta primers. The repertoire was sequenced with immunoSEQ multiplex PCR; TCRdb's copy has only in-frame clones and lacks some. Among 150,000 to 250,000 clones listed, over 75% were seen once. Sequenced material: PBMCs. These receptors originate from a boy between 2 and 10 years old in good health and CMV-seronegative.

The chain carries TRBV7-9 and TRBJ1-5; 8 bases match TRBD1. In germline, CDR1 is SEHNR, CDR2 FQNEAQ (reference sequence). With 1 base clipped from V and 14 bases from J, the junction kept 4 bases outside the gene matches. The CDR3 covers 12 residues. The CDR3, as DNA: TGTGCCAGCAGCTTAGAAGGGGACAGGAAGCATTTT. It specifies CASSLEGDRKHF.

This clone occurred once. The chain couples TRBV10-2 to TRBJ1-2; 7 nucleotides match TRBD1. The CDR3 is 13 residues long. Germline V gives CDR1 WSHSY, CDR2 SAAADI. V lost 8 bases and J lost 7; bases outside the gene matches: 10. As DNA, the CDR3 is TGCGCCAGCTCACCAGACAGGGATGGTGGCTACACCTTC. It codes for CASSPDRDGGYTF.

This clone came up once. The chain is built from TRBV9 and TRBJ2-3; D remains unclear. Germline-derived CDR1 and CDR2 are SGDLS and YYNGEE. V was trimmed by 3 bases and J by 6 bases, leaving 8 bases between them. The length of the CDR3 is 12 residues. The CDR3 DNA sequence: TGTGCCAGCAGCGCCCGTCCGGATACGCAGTATTTT. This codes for CASSARPDTQYF.

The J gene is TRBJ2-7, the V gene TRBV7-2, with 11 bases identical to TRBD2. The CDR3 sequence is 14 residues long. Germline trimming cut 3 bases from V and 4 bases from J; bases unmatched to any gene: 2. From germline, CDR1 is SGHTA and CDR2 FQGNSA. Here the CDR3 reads CASSFTSGGYEQYF. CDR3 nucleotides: TGTGCCAGCAGCTTTACTAGCGGGGGTTACGAGCAGTACTTC.

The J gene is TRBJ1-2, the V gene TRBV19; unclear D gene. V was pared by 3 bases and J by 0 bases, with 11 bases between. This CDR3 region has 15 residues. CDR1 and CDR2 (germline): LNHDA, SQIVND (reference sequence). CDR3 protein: CASSILGGSNYGYTF. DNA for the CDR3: TGTGCCAGTAGTATTCTCGGCGGCTCTAACTATGGCTACACCTTC.

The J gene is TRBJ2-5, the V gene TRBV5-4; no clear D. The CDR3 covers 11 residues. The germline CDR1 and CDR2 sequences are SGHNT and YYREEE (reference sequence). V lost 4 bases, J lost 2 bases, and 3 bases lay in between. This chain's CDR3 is CASSLQETQYF. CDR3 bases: TGTGCCAGCAGCCTGCAAGAGACCCAGTACTTC.

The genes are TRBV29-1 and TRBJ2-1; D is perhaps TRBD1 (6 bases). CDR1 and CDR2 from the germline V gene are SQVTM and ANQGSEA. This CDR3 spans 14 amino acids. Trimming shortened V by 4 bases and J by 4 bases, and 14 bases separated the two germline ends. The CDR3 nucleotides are TGCAGCGTTGGTAGGGGGTTAACTTACAATGAGCAGTTCTTC. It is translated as CSVGRGLTYNEQFF.

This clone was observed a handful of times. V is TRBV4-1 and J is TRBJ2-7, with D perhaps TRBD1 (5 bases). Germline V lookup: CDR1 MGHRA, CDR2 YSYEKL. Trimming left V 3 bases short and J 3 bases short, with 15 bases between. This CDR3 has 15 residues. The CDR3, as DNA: TGCGCCAGCAGCCAGAACGCTGGGGCTGTCTACGAGCAGTACTTC. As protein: CASSQNAGAVYEQYF.

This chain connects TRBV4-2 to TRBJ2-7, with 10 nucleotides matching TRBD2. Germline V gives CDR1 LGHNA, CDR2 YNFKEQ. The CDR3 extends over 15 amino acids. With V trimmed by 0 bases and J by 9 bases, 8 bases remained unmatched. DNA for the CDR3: TGTGCCAGCAGCCAAGATGCCGCCGCTAGCGGGGGGCAGTACTTC. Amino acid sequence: CASSQDAAASGGQYF.

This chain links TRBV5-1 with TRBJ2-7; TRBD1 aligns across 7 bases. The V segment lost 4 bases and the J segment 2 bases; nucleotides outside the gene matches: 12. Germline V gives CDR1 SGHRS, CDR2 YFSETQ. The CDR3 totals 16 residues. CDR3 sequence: CASSAGQETLTYEQYF. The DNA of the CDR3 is TGCGCCAGCAGCGCTGGACAGGAAACCCTAACCTACGAGCAGTACTTC.

The CDR3 sequence: CSVARRTPYGYTF. CDR3 nucleotide sequence: TGCAGCGTTGCGCGCCGAACCCCCTATGGCTACACCTTC. This chain links TRBV29-1 with TRBJ1-2; no firm D call. With 4 bases removed from V and 4 bases from J, the gap between germline ends came to 13 bases. The CDR3 consists of 13 residues. CDR1 and CDR2 from the germline V gene are SQVTM and ANQGSEA.

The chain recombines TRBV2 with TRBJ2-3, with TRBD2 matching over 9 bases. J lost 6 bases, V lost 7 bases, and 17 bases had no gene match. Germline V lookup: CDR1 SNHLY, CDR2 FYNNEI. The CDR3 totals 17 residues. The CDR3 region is CASTQEGSGGFRDTQYF. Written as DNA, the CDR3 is TGTGCCAGCACCCAAGAGGGTAGCGGGGGTTTTCGGGATACGCAGTATTTT.

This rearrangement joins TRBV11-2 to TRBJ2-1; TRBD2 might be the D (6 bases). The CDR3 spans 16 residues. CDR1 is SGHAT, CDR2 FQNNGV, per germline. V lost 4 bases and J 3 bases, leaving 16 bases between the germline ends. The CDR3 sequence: CASSSLTRRYYNEQFF. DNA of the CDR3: TGTGCCAGCAGCTCACTGACTAGAAGGTACTACAATGAGCAGTTCTTC.

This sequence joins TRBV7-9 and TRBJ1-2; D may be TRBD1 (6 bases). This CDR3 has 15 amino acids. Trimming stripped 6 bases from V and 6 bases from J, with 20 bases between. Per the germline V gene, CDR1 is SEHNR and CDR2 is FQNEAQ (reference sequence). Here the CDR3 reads CASSPKARGNNGYTF. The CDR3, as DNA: TGTGCCAGCAGTCCTAAGGCCAGGGGAAATAATGGCTACACCTTC.

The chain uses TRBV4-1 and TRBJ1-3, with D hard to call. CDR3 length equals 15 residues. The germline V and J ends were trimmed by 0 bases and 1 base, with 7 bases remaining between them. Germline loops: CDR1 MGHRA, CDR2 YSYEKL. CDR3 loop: CASSQDGGSGNTIYF. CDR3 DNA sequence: TGCGCCAGCAGCCAAGATGGAGGGTCTGGAAACACCATATATTTT.

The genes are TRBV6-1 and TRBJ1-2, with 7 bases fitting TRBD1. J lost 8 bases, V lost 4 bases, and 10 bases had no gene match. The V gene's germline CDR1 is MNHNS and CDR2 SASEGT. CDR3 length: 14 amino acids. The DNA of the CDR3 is TGTGCCAGCAGTGGTAGACAGGGATGGGAAGGCTACACCTTC. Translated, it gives CASSGRQGWEGYTF.

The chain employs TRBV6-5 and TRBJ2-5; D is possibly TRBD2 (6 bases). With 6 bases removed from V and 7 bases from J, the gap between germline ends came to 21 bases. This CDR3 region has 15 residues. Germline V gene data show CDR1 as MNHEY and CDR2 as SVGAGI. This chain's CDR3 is CASSLTRAGSGTQYF. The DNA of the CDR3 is TGTGCCAGCAGCCTGACAAGGGCGGGGTCCGGGACCCAGTACTTC.

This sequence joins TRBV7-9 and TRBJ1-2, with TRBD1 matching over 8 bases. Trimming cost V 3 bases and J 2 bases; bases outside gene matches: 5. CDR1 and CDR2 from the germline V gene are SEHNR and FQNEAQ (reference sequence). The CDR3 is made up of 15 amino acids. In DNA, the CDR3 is TGTGCCAGCAGCTTGGGACAGGCGGGAAACTATGGCTACACCTTC. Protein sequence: CASSLGQAGNYGYTF.

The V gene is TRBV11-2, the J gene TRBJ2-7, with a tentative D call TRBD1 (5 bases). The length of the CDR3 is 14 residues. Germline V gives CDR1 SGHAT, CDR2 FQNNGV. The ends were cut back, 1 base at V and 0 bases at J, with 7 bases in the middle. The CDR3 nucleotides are TGTGCCAGCAGCTTAGCAACAGGCTCCTACGAGCAGTACTTC. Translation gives CASSLATGSYEQYF. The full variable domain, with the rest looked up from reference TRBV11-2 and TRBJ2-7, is EAGVAQSPRYKIIEKRQSVAFWCNPISGHATLYWYQQILGQGPKLLIQFQNNGVVDDSQLPKDRFSAERLKGVDSTLKIQPAKLEDSAVYLCASSLATGSYEQYFGPGTRLTVT.

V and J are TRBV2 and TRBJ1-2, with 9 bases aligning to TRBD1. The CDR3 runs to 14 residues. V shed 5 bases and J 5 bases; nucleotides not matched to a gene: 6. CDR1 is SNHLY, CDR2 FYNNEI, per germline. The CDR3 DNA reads TGTGCCAGCAGTTATACAGGGGGCGCTTATGGCTACACCTTC. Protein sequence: CASSYTGGAYGYTF.

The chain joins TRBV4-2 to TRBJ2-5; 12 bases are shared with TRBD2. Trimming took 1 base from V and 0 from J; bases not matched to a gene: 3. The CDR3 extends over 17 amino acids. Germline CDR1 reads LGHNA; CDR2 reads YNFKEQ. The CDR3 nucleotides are TGTGCCAGCAGCCAAGCTGGGACTAGCGGGTACCAAGAGACCCAGTACTTC. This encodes CASSQAGTSGYQETQYF.

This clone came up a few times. CDR3 DNA: TGCGCCAGCAGCTTGGGACAGAGCACAGATACGCAGTATTTT. Translated: CASSLGQSTDTQYF. The V call is TRBV5-1, the J call TRBJ2-3; D possibly corresponds to TRBD1 (5 bases). This CDR3 has 14 amino acids. Germline V lookup: CDR1 SGHRS, CDR2 YFSETQ. The V gene lost 0 bases and the J gene lost 0 bases, with 5 bases spanning the gap.

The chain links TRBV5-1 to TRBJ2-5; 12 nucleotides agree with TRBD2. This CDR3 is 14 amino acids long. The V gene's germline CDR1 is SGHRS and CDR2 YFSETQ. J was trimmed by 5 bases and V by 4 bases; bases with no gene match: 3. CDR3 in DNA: TGCGCCAGCAGCCTAGCGGGGGGGCCTGAGACCCAGTACTTC. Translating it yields CASSLAGGPETQYF.

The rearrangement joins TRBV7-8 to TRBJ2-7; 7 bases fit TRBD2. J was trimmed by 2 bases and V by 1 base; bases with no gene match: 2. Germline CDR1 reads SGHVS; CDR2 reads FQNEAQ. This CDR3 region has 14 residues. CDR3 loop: CASSLGGGTYEQYF. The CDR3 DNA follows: TGTGCCAGCAGCTTAGGCGGGGGAACCTACGAGCAGTACTTC. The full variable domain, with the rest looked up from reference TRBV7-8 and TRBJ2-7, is GAGVSQSPRYKVAKRGQDVALRCDPISGHVSLFWYQQALGQGPEFLTYFQNEAQLDKSGLPSDRFFAERPEGSVSTLKIQRTQQEDSAVYLCASSLGGGTYEQYFGPGTRLTVT.

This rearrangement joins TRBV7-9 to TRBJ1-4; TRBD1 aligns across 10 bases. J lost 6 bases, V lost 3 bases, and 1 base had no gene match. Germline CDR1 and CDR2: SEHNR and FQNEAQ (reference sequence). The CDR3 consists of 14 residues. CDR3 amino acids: CASSFGTGDEKLFF. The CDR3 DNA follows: TGTGCCAGCAGCTTCGGGACAGGGGATGAAAAACTGTTTTTT.

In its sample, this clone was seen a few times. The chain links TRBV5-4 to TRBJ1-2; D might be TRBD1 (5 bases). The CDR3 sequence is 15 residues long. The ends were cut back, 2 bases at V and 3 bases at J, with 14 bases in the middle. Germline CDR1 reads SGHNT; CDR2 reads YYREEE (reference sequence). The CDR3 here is CASSFGGRADYGYTF. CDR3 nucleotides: TGTGCCAGCAGCTTCGGTGGCAGGGCGGACTATGGCTACACCTTC. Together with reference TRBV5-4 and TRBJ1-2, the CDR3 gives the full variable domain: ETGVTQSPTHLIKTRGQQVTLRCSSQSGHNTVSWYQQALGQGPQFIFQYYREEENGRGNFPPRFSGLQFPNYSSELNVNALELDDSALYLCASSFGGRADYGYTFGSGTRLTVV.

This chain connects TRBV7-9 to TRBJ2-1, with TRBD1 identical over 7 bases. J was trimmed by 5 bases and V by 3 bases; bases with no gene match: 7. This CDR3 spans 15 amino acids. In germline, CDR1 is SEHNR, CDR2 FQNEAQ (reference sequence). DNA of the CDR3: TGTGCCAGCAGCTTCCCCGGGACAGCTCACAATGAGCAGTTCTTC. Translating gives CASSFPGTAHNEQFF.

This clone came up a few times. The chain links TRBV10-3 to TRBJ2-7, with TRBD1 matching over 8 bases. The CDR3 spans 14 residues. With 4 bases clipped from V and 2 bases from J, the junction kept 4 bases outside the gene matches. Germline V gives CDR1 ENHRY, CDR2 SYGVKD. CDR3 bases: TGTGCCATCAGTGTAACGGGACAGGCCTACGAGCAGTACTTC. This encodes CAISVTGQAYEQYF.

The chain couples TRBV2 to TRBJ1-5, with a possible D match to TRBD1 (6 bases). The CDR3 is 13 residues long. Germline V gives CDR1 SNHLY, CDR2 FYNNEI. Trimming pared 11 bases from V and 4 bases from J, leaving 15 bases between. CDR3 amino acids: CASGGAPNQPQHF. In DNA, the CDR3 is TGTGCCTCTGGGGGGGCACCGAATCAGCCCCAGCATTTT.